This T cell receptor beta chain was retrieved from a study of tissue T cells after allogeneic stem cell transplantation. Study conclusions and caveats: This small cohort was clinically heterogeneous, and sampling depth was a limitation.

Trimming cost V 5 bases and J 2 bases; bases outside gene matches: 15. Germline V gene data show CDR1 as SEHNR and CDR2 as FQNEAQ (reference sequence). The CDR3 loop spans 19 amino acids. The method was immunoSEQ multiplex PCR; TCRdb's version includes in-frame clones alone and lacks a portion of them. The profile shows thousands of clones, roughly two thirds of them singletons. To note about this clone: Its antigen is not identified.

This chain links TRBV7-9 with TRBJ2-6, with 7 bases fitting TRBD2. This TCR was sampled from a female donor older than 55 with lung cancer. Sequencing was performed on tissue from the colon, taken at autopsy. The CDR3, as DNA: TGTGCCAGCAGCCTCCGAGGGGCGGGAGTAACAACTGGGGCCAACGTCCTGACTTTC. It specifies CASSLRGAGVTTGANVLTF.